These 32 T cell receptor beta chains came from one sample sequenced in a study of spatial heterogeneity in lung cancer. For these receptors, no antigen is known. Stated time point: sample taken at primary tumor resection. Overall study findings and caveats: It was found that expanded intratumoral alpha and beta TCR counts tracked tumor mutation counts.

TCRdb re-analysed the 5' RACE reads in MiXCR, keeping a single row per CDR3 protein. This table holds under 20,000 distinct CDR3 sequences, 4.5% to 7.5% found once. The sequencing here drew on lung tumor tissue, taken at surgery. Receptors were obtained from a female donor with early-stage non-small cell lung cancer.

This clonotype was observed many times. This beta chain turned up in a library designed for alpha chains; as an off-target read, its abundance says little. The genes are TRBV5-6 and TRBJ2-7; possibly TRBD2 for D (6 bases). CDR1 and CDR2 from the germline V gene are SGHDT and YYEEEE. Trimming stripped 2 bases from V and 6 bases from J, with 15 bases between. The CDR3 runs 14 residues. In nucleotides, the CDR3 is TGTGCCAGCAGCTTTGCGGACCTGGGGGGCGAGCAGTACTTC. Its translation: CASSFADLGGEQYF.

This clonotype is termed medium-sized. This beta chain lies outside the target of a library built for alpha chains; its clone size means little. The gene calls are TRBV12-3 or TRBV12-4 and TRBJ2-4; 12 positions match TRBD1. Unmatched junction bases numbered 13, after V lost 3 bases and J lost 10 bases. CDR3 length: 17 amino acids. The CDR3 DNA follows: TGTGCCAGCAGTTTGGGCTACCGGGACAGGGGGCGATGGATTCAGTACTTC. It yields the protein CASSLGYRDRGRWIQYF.

About this clonotype: Being off target in a library aimed at alpha chains, this beta chain has a size of little meaning. J is TRBJ2-3 and V is TRBV6-2 or TRBV6-3; TRBD2 aligns across 7 bases. The V and J ends lost 5 bases and 0 bases, in that order; junction bases with no gene match: 14. This CDR3 comprises 18 residues. Germline assignment: CDR1 MNHEY and CDR2 SVGEGT. For the CDR3, the DNA is TGTGCCAGCAGTACCCGACGTACTAGCGCGTCTAGCACAGATACGCAGTATTTT. This gives the protein CASSTRRTSASSTDTQYF.

This clonotype was recorded many times. Because this beta chain is a stray read in a library intended to capture alpha chains, its abundance should not be given much weight. The CDR3 protein is CSARGTNEKLFF. CDR3 in DNA: TGCAGTGCTAGAGGGACAAATGAAAAACTGTTTTTT. The J gene is TRBJ1-4, the V gene TRBV20-1; perhaps TRBD1 as D (5 bases). Trimming stripped 1 base from V and 5 bases from J, with 5 bases between. Germline V lookup: CDR1 DFQATT, CDR2 SNEGSKA (reference sequence). The CDR3 is 12 amino acids.

This clonotype occurred many times. Because this beta chain is a stray read in a library intended to capture alpha chains, its abundance should not be given much weight. This rearrangement joins TRBV29-1 to TRBJ2-1, with D maybe TRBD2 (7 bases). Germline values: CDR1 SQVTM, CDR2 ANQGSEA. This CDR3 contains 17 residues. Trimming cost V 1 base and J 11 bases, with 27 bases left between them. The CDR3, as DNA: TGCAGCGTTGAAGGTGTGGCAGGCGGACGAGGGGGGGACAAGCAGTTCTTC. It is translated as CSVEGVAGGRGGDKQFF.

This clonotype was counted at least ten times. The library was built for alpha chains, so this beta chain is an off-target read and its size means little. The chain joins TRBV20-1 to TRBJ2-1, with TRBD2 identical over 7 bases. Germline V CDR1 and CDR2: DFQATT, SNEGSKA (reference sequence). The CDR3 extends over 12 amino acids. Trimming cost V 5 bases and J 5 bases; bases outside gene matches: 3. In DNA form, the CDR3 reads TGCAGTGCTGCTAGCGGTCACAATGAGCAGTTCTTC. Translation: CSAASGHNEQFF.

This clonotype was counted many times. The size of this beta chain means little, since it is a stray read in a library made for alpha chains. The chain is built from TRBV5-1 and TRBJ2-7; 7 bases map to TRBD2. With V trimmed by 4 bases and J by 4 bases, 11 bases remained unmatched. The CDR3 sequence is 15 residues long. Looked up from germline, CDR1 is SGHRS and CDR2 is YFSETQ. The DNA for the CDR3 is TGCGCCAGCAGCCCCGAGGGACTACCTTGGTACGAGCAGTACTTC. It encodes CASSPEGLPWYEQYF. The complete variable domain, with remaining parts taken from reference TRBV5-1 and TRBJ2-7, reads KAGVTQTPRYLIKTRGQQVTLSCSPISGHRSVSWYQQTPGQGLQFLFEYFSETQRNKGNFPGRFSGRQFSNSRSEMNVSTLELGDSALYLCASSPEGLPWYEQYFGPGTRLTVT.

A note on this clonotype: As an off-target read in a library built for alpha chains, this beta chain has a frequency of little significance. J is TRBJ2-1 and V is TRBV20-1, with 10 bases aligning to TRBD2. Germline V gives CDR1 DFQATT, CDR2 SNEGSKA (reference sequence). This CDR3 has 17 amino acids. The V gene end was trimmed by 6 bases and the J gene end by 4 bases; junction bases not matched to a gene: 15. The CDR3 DNA reads TGCAGTGCCCCCGTCGGGCTAGCGGGGGTCAATTACAATGAGCAGTTCTTC. This encodes CSAPVGLAGVNYNEQFF.

This clonotype was counted ten times or more. As an off-target read in a library built for alpha chains, this beta chain has a frequency of little significance. V is TRBV6-9 and J is TRBJ2-5; 8 nucleotides agree with TRBD1. The junction had 5 bases not matched to a gene; V was cut back by 3 bases and J by 5 bases. Germline CDR1 and CDR2: MNHGY and SVAAGI. There are 14 residues in the CDR3. In DNA, the CDR3 is TGTGCCAGCAGTTACAGAGACAGGGGCGAGACCCAGTACTTC. Residues: CASSYRDRGETQYF.

This clonotype was seen ten or more times. This beta chain is an off-target read within a library intended for alpha chains, so its frequency means little. The V call is TRBV11-2, the J call TRBJ2-1; D is unclear. The germline V gene encodes CDR1 SGHAT and CDR2 FQNNGV. V was clipped by 3 bases and J by 0 bases, with 12 bases between them. The CDR3 is 16 amino acids. DNA of the CDR3: TGTGCCAGCAGCTTTCTTACGGGTGTCTCCTACAATGAGCAGTTCTTC. Its translation is CASSFLTGVSYNEQFF.

This clonotype was counted ten times or more. Because this beta chain is a stray read in a library intended to capture alpha chains, its abundance should not be given much weight. The chain combines TRBV4-2 with TRBJ1-1, with TRBD1 as a possible D gene (6 bases). V was cut by 0 bases and J by 1 base, with 9 bases left in between. Germline CDR1 reads LGHNA; CDR2 reads YNFKEQ. The CDR3 contains 15 residues. CDR3 loop: CASSQEWGQNTEAFF. The CDR3 nucleotides are TGTGCCAGCAGCCAAGAGTGGGGACAGAACACTGAAGCTTTCTTT.

This clonotype has a count of ten or more. A library made for alpha chains picked up this beta chain off target, so its size means little. The chain uses TRBV5-5 and TRBJ2-6; no definite D call. V was trimmed by 1 base and J by 0 bases, leaving 14 bases between them. CDR1 SGHKS and CDR2 YYEKEE come from the germline V gene (reference sequence). The CDR3 runs 18 residues. This chain's CDR3 is CASSLWSVPSSGANVLTF. Here the CDR3 DNA reads TGTGCCAGCAGCTTGTGGTCAGTTCCGTCCTCTGGGGCCAACGTCCTGACTTTC.

This clonotype showed up many times. A library prepared for alpha chains yielded this beta chain as an off-target read; its size is of little meaning. The chain joins TRBV11-1 to TRBJ2-7; TRBD1 or TRBD2 may be the D gene (5 bases each). The CDR3 sequence is 13 residues long. CDR1 and CDR2 from the germline V gene are SGHAT and FQDESV (reference sequence). V was clipped by 5 bases and J by 4 bases, with 12 bases between them. DNA of the CDR3: TGTGCCAGCAGCCGGGACCGCAGATACGAGCAGTACTTC. Protein: CASSRDRRYEQYF.

This clonotype was recorded at least ten times. This beta chain is an off-target read within a library intended for alpha chains, so its frequency means little. The chain is built from TRBV10-3 and TRBJ2-4, with 9 bases that match TRBD2. CDR1 and CDR2 from the germline V gene are ENHRY and SYGVKD. The V segment lost 8 bases and the J segment 4 bases; nucleotides outside the gene matches: 9. This CDR3 comprises 15 residues. Here the CDR3 reads CAISAASGTKNIQYF. The CDR3 nucleotides read TGTGCCATCTCGGCTGCTAGCGGGACAAAAAACATTCAGTACTTC.

This clonotype was recorded many times. With a much larger clone just one base away, this may be a read error. This beta chain is a stray read from a library made for alpha chains; its abundance is not meaningful. V is TRBV9 and J is TRBJ1-6; possibly TRBD1 for D (6 bases). Germline loops: CDR1 SGDLS, CDR2 YYNGEE. Trimming cost V 0 bases and J 3 bases, with 19 bases left between them. The CDR3 has 19 residues. DNA of the CDR3: TGTGCCAGCAGCGTAGTCCCCCGATTTGGACAGTGCTATAATTCACCCCTCCACTTT. Encoded protein: CASSVVPRFGQCYNSPLHF.

This clonotype came up a few times. This beta chain is an unintended read in a library built for alpha chains; its size means little. This rearrangement joins TRBV10-1 to TRBJ1-4; D is uncertain. V was cut by 3 bases and J by 3 bases, with 8 bases left in between. Germline values: CDR1 WNHNN, CDR2 SYGVQD (reference sequence). The CDR3 loop spans 14 amino acids. The CDR3 protein is CASSEPTANEKLFF. The DNA for the CDR3 is TGCGCCAGCAGTGAACCCACAGCTAATGAAAAACTGTTTTTT.

This clonotype was seen repeatedly, ten times or more. Since it is a stray read in a library aimed at alpha chains, this beta chain has a size that is not meaningful. The rearrangement links TRBV5-1 to TRBJ2-3; no definite D call. CDR1 and CDR2 from the germline V gene are SGHRS and YFSETQ. The CDR3 loop spans 14 amino acids. Trimming removed 0 bases from V and 2 bases from J, with 7 bases in between. CDR3 in DNA: TGCGCCAGCAGCTTGGCCACAGCCACAGATACGCAGTATTTT. It specifies CASSLATATDTQYF.

This clonotype is judged medium-sized. This beta chain slipped into a library made for alpha chains as a stray read, so its size is not meaningful. The chain carries TRBV28 and TRBJ2-3; weak D call: TRBD2 (6 bases). Trimming pared 5 bases from V and 4 bases from J, leaving 16 bases between. Germline V gives CDR1 MDHEN, CDR2 SYDVKM. There are 15 residues in the CDR3. CDR3 loop: CASSLSGPRADTQYF. CDR3 in DNA: TGTGCCAGCAGTCTTAGCGGTCCACGGGCAGATACGCAGTATTTT.

Many counts were recorded for this clonotype. A library prepared for alpha chains yielded this beta chain as an off-target read; its size is of little meaning. The chain links TRBV6-1 to TRBJ2-1; D tentatively fits TRBD1 or TRBD2 (5 bases each). The CDR3 length is 15 residues. The V end lost 4 bases, the J end lost 7 bases, and 17 bases lay between the germline ends. Germline V CDR1 and CDR2: MNHNS, SASEGT. The CDR3 coding sequence is TGTGCCAGCAGTGTAATGACCGCTGGGGGAAATGAGCAGTTCTTC. This encodes CASSVMTAGGNEQFF.

This clonotype came up many times. This beta chain turned up in a library designed for alpha chains; as an off-target read, its abundance says little. This chain connects TRBV19 to TRBJ2-2, with D perhaps given as TRBD1 or TRBD2 (5 bases each). The V and J ends lost 7 bases and 6 bases respectively, with 9 bases between them. The CDR3 totals 12 residues. CDR1 and CDR2 from the germline V gene are LNHDA and SQIVND (reference sequence). The CDR3, as DNA: TGTGCCAGTAAACTAGGGGCCGGGGAGCTGTTTTTT. It encodes CASKLGAGELFF.

This clonotype was counted many times. Being off target in a library aimed at alpha chains, this beta chain has a size of little meaning. V and J are TRBV7-9 and TRBJ2-1; D not resolved. V was clipped by 5 bases and J by 8 bases, with 28 bases between them. The CDR3 sequence is 18 residues long. In germline, CDR1 is SEHNR, CDR2 FQNEAQ (reference sequence). CDR3 DNA sequence: TGTGCCAGCAGCATCCCCTTTTCGTCACATCCGAATACCGATGAGCAGTTCTTC. This sequence encodes CASSIPFSSHPNTDEQFF.

This clonotype was counted ten times or more. This beta chain is an off-target read within a library intended for alpha chains, so its frequency means little. The chain has TRBV29-1 and TRBJ1-1, with a weak D call TRBD1 (5 bases). CDR3 size: 12 residues. Germline V CDR1 and CDR2: SQVTM, ANQGSEA. The CDR3 nucleotides are TGCAGTGTAGGAGGGACTAACACTGAAGCTTTCTTT. Protein: CSVGGTNTEAFF.

A word on this clonotype: This beta chain is an off-target read within a library intended for alpha chains, so its frequency means little. The rearrangement uses TRBV11-2 and TRBJ2-5; no reliable D call. V lost 5 bases, J lost 3 bases, and 10 bases lay in between. The germline V gene encodes CDR1 SGHAT and CDR2 FQNNGV. The CDR3 contains 13 residues. The CDR3 reads CASSPLVEETQYF. The CDR3 DNA follows: TGTGCCAGCAGCCCCCTAGTAGAAGAGACCCAGTACTTC.

This clonotype was counted many times. Since the library was made to target alpha chains, this beta chain is a stray read and its abundance is not meaningful. The genes are TRBV20-1 and TRBJ2-2; no firm D call. Germline V gene sequence: CDR1 DFQATT, CDR2 SNEGSKA (reference sequence). The CDR3 is 13 residues long. Trimming took 5 bases from V and 3 from J, leaving 10 bases between them. CDR3 sequence: CSAPLSYTGELFF. As DNA, the CDR3 is TGCAGTGCTCCCCTGAGCTACACCGGGGAGCTGTTTTTT.

There are many counts of this clonotype. This beta chain is an unintended read in a library built for alpha chains; its size means little. The V call is TRBV12-3 or TRBV12-4, the J call TRBJ2-1; 7 bases align to TRBD2. The CDR3 has 14 amino acids. With 5 bases clipped from V and 5 bases from J, the junction kept 6 bases outside the gene matches. The DNA of the CDR3 is TGTGCCAGCAGTCTTACCGGGACTAACAATGAGCAGTTCTTC. Translation: CASSLTGTNNEQFF.

This clonotype was counted ten times or more. This beta chain is an off-target read within a library intended for alpha chains, so its frequency means little. V is TRBV7-6 and J is TRBJ2-5; D is unclear. Germline V lookup: CDR1 SGHVS, CDR2 FNYEAQ. The CDR3 is 13 residues long. V dropped 0 bases and J dropped 1 base, with 3 bases sitting between them. This CDR3 is CASSLAPQETQYF. The DNA of the CDR3 is TGTGCCAGCAGCTTAGCGCCCCAAGAGACCCAGTACTTC.

In its sample, this clonotype was seen many times. This beta chain is a stray sequence in a library constructed for alpha chains; its clone size is not meaningful. This rearrangement joins TRBV19 to TRBJ2-2; 9 positions match TRBD2. J gave up 8 bases and V 4 bases, and 8 bases lay outside the gene matches. Germline loops: CDR1 LNHDA, CDR2 SQIVND (reference sequence). The CDR3 length is 15 residues. The DNA for the CDR3 is TGTGCCAGTAGTAACCCTAGCGGGATGGGAGGGGAGCTGTTTTTT. Protein sequence: CASSNPSGMGGELFF.

This clonotype was counted many times. With the library built for alpha chains, this beta chain is off target and its frequency is not meaningful. The chain links TRBV10-2 to TRBJ2-3; perhaps TRBD2 as D (6 bases). CDR1 WSHSY and CDR2 SAAADI come from the germline V gene. The CDR3 covers 15 residues. Trimming stripped 6 bases from V and 0 bases from J, with 13 bases between. CDR3 sequence (DNA): TGCGCCAGCAGCGCCCTAGCGACTAGCACAGATACGCAGTATTTT. It yields the protein CASSALATSTDTQYF.

This clonotype has a count of ten or more. Since the library was made to target alpha chains, this beta chain is a stray read and its abundance is not meaningful. The chain combines TRBV7-2 with TRBJ2-3; D may match TRBD1 or TRBD2 (5 bases each). Germline assignment: CDR1 SGHTA and CDR2 FQGNSA. Trimming took off 5 bases at V and 5 bases at J, with 20 bases between the two ends. The CDR3 is made up of 16 amino acids. The CDR3 DNA sequence: TGTGCCAGCAGCAGATACTTCCGGGACCCGGGAGATACGCAGTATTTT. The encoded protein is CASSRYFRDPGDTQYF.

In this sample, this clonotype is medium-sized. Since it is a stray read in a library aimed at alpha chains, this beta chain has a size that is not meaningful. The CDR3 DNA follows: TGTGCCAGCAGCTTACGGGGGGCACCTAGGCGCTATGGCTACACCTTC. This sequence encodes CASSLRGAPRRYGYTF. This chain joins TRBV7-8 and TRBJ1-2; D possibly corresponds to TRBD1 (6 bases). The CDR3 length is 16 residues. CDR1 is SGHVS and CDR2 is FQNEAQ in the germline V gene. V dropped 2 bases and J dropped 4 bases, with 17 bases sitting between them.

In its sample, this clonotype was seen many times. Within a library made for alpha chains, this beta chain is off target, and its count is uninformative. The rearrangement joins TRBV6-5 to TRBJ2-1; D possibly corresponds to TRBD2 (5 bases). The V end lost 0 bases, the J end lost 3 bases, and 9 bases lay between the germline ends. Looked up from germline, CDR1 is MNHEY and CDR2 is SVGAGI. CDR3 length: 15 amino acids. In DNA, the CDR3 is TGTGCCAGCAGTTACTCGAGGGCCCTCTACAATGAGCAGTTCTTC. Its protein is CASSYSRALYNEQFF.

There are a few counts of this clonotype. This beta chain is an unintended read in a library built for alpha chains; its size means little. This rearrangement joins TRBV19 to TRBJ2-2; 9 bases fit TRBD1. Germline V CDR1 and CDR2: LNHDA, SQIVND (reference sequence). The CDR3 runs to 16 residues. Trimming took 6 bases from V and 4 from J; bases not matched to a gene: 9. The CDR3 region has the DNA TGTGCCAGTAGCATCCCTCCGGGACAGGGCACCGGGGAGCTGTTTTTT. Protein product: CASSIPPGQGTGELFF.